The rows below give T cell receptor beta chains drawn from one sample of a study of blood T cell repertoires in COVID-19. Profiled with immunoSEQ multiplex PCR; TCRdb holds only in-frame clones, not every one. In the table there are 200,000 to 250,000 clones, about 90% of which are singletons. The specimen sequenced was PBMCs or T cells enriched from blood (not recorded which). The receptors derive from a man aged 30 to 39 who had been exposed to COVID-19. Both conserved end residues are part of each CDR3.

v_gene,CDR3aa
TRBV27,CASRPFAGDLGNTIYF
TRBV7-2,CASRNRDRGLNTEAFF
TRBV7-2,CASSLDNGGYNEQFF
TRBV4-3,CASSQDKYGSPLEQYF
TRBV20-1,CSASGTDLFIETQYF
TRBV25-1,CASSWTGVFVGEQFF
TRBV3-1/TRBV3-2,CASSQDSGRFSGNTIYF
TRBV29-1,CSVVTGRNTEAFF
TRBV30,CAWSAGGGGNIQYF
TRBV6-5,CASSRTGDEQFF
TRBV5-4,CASSFRWEMDTEAFF
TRBV7-2,CASSPPGTGGHEQFF
TRBV3-1/TRBV3-2,CASRGRDRGYNEQFF
TRBV4-3,CASSQDLQGYTDTQYF
TRBV30,CAWSTGINTIYF
TRBV19,CASSIGVEDNSPLHF
TRBV9,CASSVVGRGGTNEQFF
TRBV2,CATSINGGNEQFF
TRBV5-4,CASSRFRGLSAYGYTF
TRBV3-1/TRBV3-2,CASSVRQGIDTQYF
TRBV10-3,CAISGRSGVGSYNEQFF
TRBV3-1/TRBV3-2,CASSQLAVYGYTF
TRBV4-3,CASSQDKVSYGYTF
TRBV18,CASSPWPRANTQYF
TRBV10-1,CASSESRLATTDTQYF
TRBV9,CASSVTQGGYTF
TRBV20-1,CSFWGDGYTF
TRBV29-1,CSVKQGANTGELFF
TRBV11-1,CASSSLWPLDEKLFF
TRBV29-1,CSVVPGAPGEAFF
TRBV7-9,CASSQTGGTEAFF
TRBV2,CARAVYNEQFF
TRBV5-4,CASSQTGVSYEQYF
TRBV4-1,CASSQRQGFGPQHF
TRBV18,CASSPISNTGELFF
TRBV7-2,CASSPSAAGGTYEQYF
TRBV10-2,CASKMGQPLDEQYF